This TCR beta chain emerged from a study of regulatory T cells in long-lasting Graves disease. Stated time point: newly diagnosed GD, antithyroid drugs for less than 3 months. Construction of the TCR library relied on RNA isolated from PBMCs. From an endocrinology department in Xi'an, China, came the patients. With EDTA tubes as the receptacles, 7.5 to 9 milliliters of peripheral blood were drawn. This clonotype was seen many times. Its antigen is unidentified. General observations from the study: Segments TRBV28, TRBJ1-2 and TRBJ2-5 showed preferential usage in persistent disease.

Construction of TCR beta libraries relied on iRepertoire HTBI primers and on Arm-PCR targeting CDR3 regions. TCRdb reanalysed the multiplex PCR reads using MiXCR and keeps one entry per CDR3 protein. This sample carries some 320,000 distinct CDR3 sequences, under 20% of them seen once, and the ten largest clones take more than 30%. CDR1 is DFQATT, CDR2 SNEGSKA, per germline (reference sequence). V was clipped by 6 bases and J by 0 bases, with 17 bases between them. The CDR3 length is 15 residues. The J gene is TRBJ1-1, the V gene TRBV20-1; TRBD1 is a possible D gene (5 bases). The receptor's source is a female donor with Graves disease. The source was peripheral blood mononuclear cells (PBMCs), collected at new diagnosis, from a patient treated with antithyroid drugs. CDR3 nucleotides: TGCAGTGCCCCACCCCCGACAGCAATGAACACTGAAGCTTTCTTT. As protein: CSAPPPTAMNTEAFF.